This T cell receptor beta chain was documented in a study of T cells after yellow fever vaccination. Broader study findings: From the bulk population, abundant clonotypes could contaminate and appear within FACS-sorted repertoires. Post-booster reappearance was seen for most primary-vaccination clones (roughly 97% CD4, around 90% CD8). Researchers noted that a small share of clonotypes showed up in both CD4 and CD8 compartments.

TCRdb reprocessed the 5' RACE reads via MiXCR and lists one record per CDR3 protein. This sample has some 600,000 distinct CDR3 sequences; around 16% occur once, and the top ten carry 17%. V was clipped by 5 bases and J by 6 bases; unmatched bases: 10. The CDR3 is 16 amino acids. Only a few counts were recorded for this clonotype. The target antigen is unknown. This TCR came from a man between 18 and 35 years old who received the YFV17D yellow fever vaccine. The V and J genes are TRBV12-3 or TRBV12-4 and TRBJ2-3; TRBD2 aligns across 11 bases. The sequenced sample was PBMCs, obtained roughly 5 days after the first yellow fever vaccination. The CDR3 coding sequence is TGTGCCAGCAGTCCCTACACTAGCGGGGGCCGTGATACGCAGTATTTT. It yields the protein CASSPYTSGGRDTQYF.